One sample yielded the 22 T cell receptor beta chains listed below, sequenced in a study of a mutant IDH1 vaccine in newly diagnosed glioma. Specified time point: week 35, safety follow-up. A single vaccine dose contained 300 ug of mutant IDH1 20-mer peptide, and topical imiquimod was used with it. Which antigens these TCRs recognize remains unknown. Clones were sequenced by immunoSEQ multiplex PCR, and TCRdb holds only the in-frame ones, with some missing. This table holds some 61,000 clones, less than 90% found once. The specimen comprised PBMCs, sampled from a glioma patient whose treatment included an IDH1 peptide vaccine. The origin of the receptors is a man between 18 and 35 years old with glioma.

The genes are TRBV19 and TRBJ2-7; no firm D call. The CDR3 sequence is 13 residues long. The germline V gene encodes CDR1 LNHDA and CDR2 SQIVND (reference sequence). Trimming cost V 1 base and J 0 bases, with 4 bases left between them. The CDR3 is CASSIGASYEQYF. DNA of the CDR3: TGTGCCAGTAGTATAGGGGCCTCCTACGAGCAGTACTTC.

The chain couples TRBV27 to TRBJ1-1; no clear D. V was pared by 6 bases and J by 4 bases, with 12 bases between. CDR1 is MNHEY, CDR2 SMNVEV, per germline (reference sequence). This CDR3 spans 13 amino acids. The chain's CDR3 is CASRSGVGTEAFF. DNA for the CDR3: TGTGCCAGCAGGAGTGGTGTGGGCACTGAAGCTTTCTTT.

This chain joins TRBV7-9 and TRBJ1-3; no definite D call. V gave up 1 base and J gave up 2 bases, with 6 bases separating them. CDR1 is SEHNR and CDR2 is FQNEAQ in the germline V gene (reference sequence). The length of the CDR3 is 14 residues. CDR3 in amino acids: CASSLGSAGNTIYF. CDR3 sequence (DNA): TGTGCCAGCAGCTTAGGGAGTGCTGGAAACACCATATATTTT.

This CDR3 is CASIKQGRFSGNTIYF. CDR3 coding DNA: TGTGCCAGCATCAAACAGGGCAGGTTCTCTGGAAACACCATATATTTT. V is TRBV7-9 and J is TRBJ1-3, with D tentatively TRBD1 (6 bases). The ends were cut back, 7 bases at V and 0 bases at J, with 16 bases in the middle. CDR1 is SEHNR, CDR2 FQNEAQ, per germline (reference sequence). CDR3 length equals 16 residues.

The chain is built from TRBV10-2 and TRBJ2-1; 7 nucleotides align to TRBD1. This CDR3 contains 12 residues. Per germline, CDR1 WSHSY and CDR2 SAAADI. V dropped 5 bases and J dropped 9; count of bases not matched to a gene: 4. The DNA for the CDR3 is TGCGCCAGCAGTTTCACAGGGGTTGAGCAGTTCTTC. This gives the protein CASSFTGVEQFF.

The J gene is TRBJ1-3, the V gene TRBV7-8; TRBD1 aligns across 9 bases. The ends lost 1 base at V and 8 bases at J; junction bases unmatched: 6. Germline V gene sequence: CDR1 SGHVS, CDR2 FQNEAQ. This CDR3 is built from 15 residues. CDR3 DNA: TGTGCCAGCAGCTTAGAGGGGACAGGGATAGACACCATATATTTT. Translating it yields CASSLEGTGIDTIYF.

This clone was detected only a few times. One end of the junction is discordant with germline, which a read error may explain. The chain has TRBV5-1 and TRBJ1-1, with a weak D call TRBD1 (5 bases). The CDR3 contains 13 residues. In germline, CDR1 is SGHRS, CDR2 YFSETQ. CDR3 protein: CASTLGGNTEAFF. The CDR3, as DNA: TGCGCCAGCACCTTGGGGGGAAACACTGAAGCTTTCTTT.

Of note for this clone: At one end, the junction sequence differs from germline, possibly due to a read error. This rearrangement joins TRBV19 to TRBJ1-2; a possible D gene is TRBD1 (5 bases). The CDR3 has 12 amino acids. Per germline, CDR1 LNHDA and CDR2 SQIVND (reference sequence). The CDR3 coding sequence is TGTGCCAGTAGGATAGGAGGGACTGGCTACACCTTC. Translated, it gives CASRIGGTGYTF.

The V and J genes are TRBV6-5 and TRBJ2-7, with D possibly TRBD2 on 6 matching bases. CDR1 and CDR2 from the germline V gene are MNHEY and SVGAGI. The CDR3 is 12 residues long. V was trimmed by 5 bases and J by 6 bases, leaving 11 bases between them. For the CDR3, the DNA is TGTGCCAGCAGTCCCGCGGGGACCGAGCAGTACTTC. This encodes CASSPAGTEQYF.

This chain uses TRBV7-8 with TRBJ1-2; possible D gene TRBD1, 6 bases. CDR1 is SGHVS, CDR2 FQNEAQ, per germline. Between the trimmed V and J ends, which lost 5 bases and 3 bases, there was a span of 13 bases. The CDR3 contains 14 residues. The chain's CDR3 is CASSLTGSHYGYTF. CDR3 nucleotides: TGTGCCAGCAGCCTGACAGGATCCCACTATGGCTACACCTTC.

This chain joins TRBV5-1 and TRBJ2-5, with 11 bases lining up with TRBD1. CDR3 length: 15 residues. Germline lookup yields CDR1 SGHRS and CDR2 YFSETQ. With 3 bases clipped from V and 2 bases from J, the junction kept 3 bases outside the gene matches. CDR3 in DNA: TGCGCCAGCAGCTCCGGGACAGGGGGTCAAGAGACCCAGTACTTC. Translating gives CASSSGTGGQETQYF.

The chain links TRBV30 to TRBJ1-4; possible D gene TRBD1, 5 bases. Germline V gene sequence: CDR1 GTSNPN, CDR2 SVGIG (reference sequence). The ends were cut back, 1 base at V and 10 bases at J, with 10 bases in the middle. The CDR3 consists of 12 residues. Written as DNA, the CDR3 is TGTGCCTGGAGTGCCAGGGCCCTAAAACTGTTTTTT. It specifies CAWSARALKLFF. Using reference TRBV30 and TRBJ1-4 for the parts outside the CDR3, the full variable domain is SQTIHQWPATLVQPVGSPLSLECTVEGTSNPNLYWYRQAAGRGLQLLFYSVGIGQISSEVPQNLSASRPQDRQFILSSKKLLLSDSGFYLCAWSARALKLFFGSGTQLSVL.

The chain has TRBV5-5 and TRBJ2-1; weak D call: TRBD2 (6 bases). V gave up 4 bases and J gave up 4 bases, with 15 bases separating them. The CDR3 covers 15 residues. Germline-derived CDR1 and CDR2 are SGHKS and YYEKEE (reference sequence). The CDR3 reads CASSPVTRMYNEQFF. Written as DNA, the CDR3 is TGTGCCAGCAGCCCGGTGACTAGGATGTACAATGAGCAGTTCTTC.

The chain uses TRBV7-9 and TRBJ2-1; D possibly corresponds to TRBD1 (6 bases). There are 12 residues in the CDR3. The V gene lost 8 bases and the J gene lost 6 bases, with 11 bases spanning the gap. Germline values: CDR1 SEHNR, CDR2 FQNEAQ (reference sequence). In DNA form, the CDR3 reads TGTGCCAGCCATTTAGGGGGCAATGAGCAGTTCTTC. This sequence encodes CASHLGGNEQFF.

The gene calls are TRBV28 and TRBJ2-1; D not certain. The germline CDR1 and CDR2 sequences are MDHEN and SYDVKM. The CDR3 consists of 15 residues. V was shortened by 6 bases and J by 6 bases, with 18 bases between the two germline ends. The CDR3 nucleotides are TGTGCCAGCAGCCCCAAAAAGGTAGCTGGCAATGAGCAGTTCTTC. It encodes CASSPKKVAGNEQFF. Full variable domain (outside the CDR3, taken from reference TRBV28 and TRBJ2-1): DVKVTQSSRYLVKRTGEKVFLECVQDMDHENMFWYRQDPGLGLRLIYFSYDVKMKEKGDIPEGYSVSREKKERFSLILESASTNQTSMYLCASSPKKVAGNEQFFGPGTRLTVL.

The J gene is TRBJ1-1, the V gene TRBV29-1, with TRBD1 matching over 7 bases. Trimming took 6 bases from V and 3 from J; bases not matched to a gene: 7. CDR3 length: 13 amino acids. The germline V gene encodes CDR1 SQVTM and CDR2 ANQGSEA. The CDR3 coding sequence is TGCAGCGTCGAGACAGGGAGGGACACTGAAGCTTTCTTT. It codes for CSVETGRDTEAFF. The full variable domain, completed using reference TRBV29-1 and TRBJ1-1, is SAVISQKPSRDICQRGTSLTIQCQVDSQVTMMFWYRQQPGQSLTLIATANQGSEATYESGFVIDKFPISRPNLTFSTLTVSNMSPEDSSIYLCSVETGRDTEAFFGQGTRLTVV.

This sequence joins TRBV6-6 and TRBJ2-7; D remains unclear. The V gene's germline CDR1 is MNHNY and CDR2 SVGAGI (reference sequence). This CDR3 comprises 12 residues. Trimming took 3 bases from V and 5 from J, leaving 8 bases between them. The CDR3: CASSYLWHEQYF. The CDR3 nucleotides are TGTGCCAGCAGTTATTTGTGGCACGAGCAGTACTTC.

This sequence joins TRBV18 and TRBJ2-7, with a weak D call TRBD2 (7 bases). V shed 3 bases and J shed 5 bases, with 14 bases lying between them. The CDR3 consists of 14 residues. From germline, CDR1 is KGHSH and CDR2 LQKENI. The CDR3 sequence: CASSPGRGADEQYF. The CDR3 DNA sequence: TGTGCCAGCTCACCGGGTCGGGGGGCCGACGAGCAGTACTTC. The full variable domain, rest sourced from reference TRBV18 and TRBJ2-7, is NAGVMQNPRHLVRRRGQEARLRCSPMKGHSHVYWYRQLPEEGLKFMVYLQKENIIDESGMPKERFSAEFPKEGPSILRIQQVVRGDSAAYFCASSPGRGADEQYFGPGTRLTVT.

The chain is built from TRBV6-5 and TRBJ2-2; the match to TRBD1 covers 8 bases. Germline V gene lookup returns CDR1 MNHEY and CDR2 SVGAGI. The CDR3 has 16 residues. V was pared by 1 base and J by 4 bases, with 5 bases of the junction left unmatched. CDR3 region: CASSYYGTGPTGELFF. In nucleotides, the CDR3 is TGTGCCAGCAGTTACTATGGGACAGGTCCCACCGGGGAGCTGTTTTTT.

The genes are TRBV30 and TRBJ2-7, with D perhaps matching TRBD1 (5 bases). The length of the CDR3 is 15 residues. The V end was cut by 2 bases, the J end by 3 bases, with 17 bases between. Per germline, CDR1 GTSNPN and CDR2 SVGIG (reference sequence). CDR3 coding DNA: TGTGCCTGGAGTTTCAAGGCAGGGTCTATCTACGAGCAGTACTTC. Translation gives CAWSFKAGSIYEQYF.

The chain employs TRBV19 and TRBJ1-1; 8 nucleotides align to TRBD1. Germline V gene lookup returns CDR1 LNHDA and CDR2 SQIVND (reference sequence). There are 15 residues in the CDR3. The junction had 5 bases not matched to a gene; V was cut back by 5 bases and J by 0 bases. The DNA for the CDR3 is TGTGCCAGTAGTGCCGACAGGGGCTTGAACACTGAAGCTTTCTTT. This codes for CASSADRGLNTEAFF.

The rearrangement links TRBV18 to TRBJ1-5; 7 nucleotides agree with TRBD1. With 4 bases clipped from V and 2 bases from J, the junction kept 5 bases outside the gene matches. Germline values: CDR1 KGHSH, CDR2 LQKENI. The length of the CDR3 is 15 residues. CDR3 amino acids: CASSQGALGNQPQHF. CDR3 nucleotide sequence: TGTGCCAGCTCACAGGGGGCTCTGGGCAATCAGCCCCAGCATTTT.